This T cell receptor (beta chain) was captured by sequencing in a study of cytomegalovirus exposure and HLA in healthy donors. On this clone: Antigen specificity is unknown.

Primers: 60 Vbeta forward and 13 Jbeta reverse. TCRdb's copy holds only in-frame clones and misses some; the assay was immunoSEQ multiplex PCR. Counted here are some 200,000 clones, 84% occurring once; the ten biggest clones make up 2% to 3%. Broader study findings: Later analysis placed DRB1 highest and HLA-C lowest in TCR association rates, which differed by HLA locus. Trimming of TCR beta V- and J-genes showed a link, identified in a later analysis, to a missense DCLRE1C variant. Per published reports, the classifier diagnosed cytomegalovirus status with high specificity and sensitivity.

The sequence came from a woman aged 45-65 years in good health and CMV-seropositive. The specimen sequenced was PBMCs.

The CDR3 spells CASRMGGAGGNYGYTF. CDR3 sequence (DNA): TGTGCCAGCAGAATGGGAGGGGCGGGGGGCAACTATGGCTACACCTTC. This sequence joins TRBV5-4 and TRBJ1-2; D is perhaps TRBD1 (6 bases). CDR1 is SGHNT and CDR2 is YYREEE in the germline V gene (reference sequence). CDR3 length equals 16 residues. V was pared by 5 bases and J by 2 bases, with 19 bases between.